A selection of T cell receptor beta chains follows, all from one sample in a study of radiotherapy plus CTLA-4 blockade in lung cancer. Using immunoSEQ multiplex PCR, the repertoire was profiled, and TCRdb retains in-frame clones only, with some absent. The table includes about 51,000 clones, about 85% detected once. The sample in question was peripheral blood, obtained from a patient treated with radiotherapy plus ipilimumab. Receptors originate from a human donor with non-small cell lung cancer who had a complete response to radiotherapy plus ipilimumab. Each CDR3 is given with its conserved first and last residue. A D gene is named only where the DNA matches it firmly. Only some rows state a clone size, as once, few, many or a class for expanded clones.

CDR3: CASSFNPGGTGELFF
DNA: TGTGCCAGCAGCTTTAATCCGGGGGGCACCGGGGAGCTGTTTTTT
D: TRBD2
size: -
V: TRBV7-2
J: TRBJ2-2

CDR3: CAISEVQGPTGELFF
DNA: TGTGCCATCAGTGAGGTACAGGGGCCCACCGGGGAGCTGTTTTTT
D: TRBD1
size: -
V: TRBV10-3
J: TRBJ2-2

CDR3: CASSQVARTPIYGYTF
DNA: TGCGCCAGCAGCCAAGTGGCGCGGACACCGATTTATGGCTACACCTTC
D: -
size: few
V: TRBV4-3
J: TRBJ1-2

CDR3: CASKSYRGNQPQHF
DNA: TGTGCCAGCAAGTCCTACAGGGGCAATCAGCCCCAGCATTTT
D: -
size: -
V: TRBV6-5
J: TRBJ1-5

CDR3: CSVEREDYGYTF
DNA: TGCAGCGTTGAAAGGGAGGACTATGGCTACACCTTC
D: -
size: -
V: TRBV29-1
J: TRBJ1-2

CDR3: CAISVGDSYSNQPQHF
DNA: TGTGCCATCAGTGTGGGGGACAGCTATAGCAATCAGCCCCAGCATTTT
D: TRBD1
size: medium-sized
V: TRBV10-3
J: TRBJ1-5

CDR3: CASATGSGANVLTF
DNA: TGTGCCAGTGCTACAGGCTCTGGGGCCAACGTCCTGACTTTC
D: -
size: few
V: TRBV19
J: TRBJ2-6

CDR3: CASSLGLSTQYF
DNA: TGTGCCAGCAGCTTAGGTTTGAGTACGCAGTATTTT
D: -
size: -
V: TRBV7-2
J: TRBJ2-3

CDR3: CASTLSAGTSEETQYF
DNA: TGTGCCAGCACCCTATCTGCCGGGACTAGCGAAGAGACCCAGTACTTC
D: TRBD2
size: -
V: TRBV9
J: TRBJ2-5

CDR3: CASSLASSPYNEQFF
DNA: TGTGCCAGCAGCTTAGCCTCTTCCCCCTACAATGAGCAGTTCTTC
D: -
size: -
V: TRBV7-6
J: TRBJ2-1

CDR3: CASSAFRDTSGNTIYF
DNA: TGTGCCAGTAGTGCTTTCCGGGACACCTCTGGAAACACCATATATTTT
D: -
size: -
V: TRBV19
J: TRBJ1-3

CDR3: CASSLGRERAGELFF
DNA: TGCGCCAGCAGCTTGGGTCGGGAGCGGGCCGGGGAGCTGTTTTTT
D: -
size: -
V: TRBV5-1
J: TRBJ2-2

CDR3: CASSLGTLNQPQHF
DNA: TGTGCCAGCAGCCTCGGGACACTCAATCAGCCCCAGCATTTT
D: -
size: -
V: TRBV7-8
J: TRBJ1-5

CDR3: CASSLRERVGIGGYTF
DNA: TGTGCCAGCAGTTTAAGGGAGCGCGTTGGGATCGGGGGCTACACCTTC
D: -
size: -
V: TRBV27
J: TRBJ1-2

CDR3: CSVGIRGEMNTEAFF
DNA: TGCAGCGTTGGTATCCGGGGAGAGATGAACACTGAAGCTTTCTTT
D: -
size: -
V: TRBV29-1
J: TRBJ1-1

CDR3: CASRGLAGVGGTDTQYF
DNA: TGTGCCAGCAGAGGACTAGCGGGGGTGGGGGGCACAGATACGCAGTATTTT
D: TRBD2
size: -
V: TRBV27
J: TRBJ2-3

CDR3: CASSPRGGTSVDTQYF
DNA: TGTGCCAGCAGCCCGAGGGGGGGGACTAGCGTAGATACGCAGTATTTT
D: TRBD2
size: -
V: TRBV7-9
J: TRBJ2-3

CDR3: CASSRDISSYEQYF
DNA: TGTGCCAGCAGCCGGGACATAAGCTCCTACGAGCAGTACTTC
D: -
size: -
V: TRBV7-9
J: TRBJ2-7

CDR3: CASSLRFGTRGYNEQFF
DNA: TGTGCCAGCAGCTTAAGATTTGGGACTCGTGGCTACAATGAGCAGTTCTTC
D: -
size: -
V: TRBV7-8
J: TRBJ2-1

CDR3: CASTKTGYSNQPQHF
DNA: TGTGCCAGCACCAAAACAGGGTATAGCAATCAGCCCCAGCATTTT
D: -
size: -
V: TRBV28
J: TRBJ1-5

CDR3: CASSSRPRPSTQYF
DNA: TGTGCCAGCAGCTCAAGACCCAGGCCGAGTACGCAGTATTTT
D: -
size: -
V: TRBV7-2
J: TRBJ2-3

CDR3: CASSGLAGGPDTQYF
DNA: TGTGCCAGCAGTGGACTAGCGGGAGGGCCAGATACGCAGTATTTT
D: TRBD2
size: -
V: TRBV6-1
J: TRBJ2-3

CDR3: CASSYPTSGRVNEQFF
DNA: TGTGCCAGCAGTTACCCAACTAGCGGGAGAGTTAATGAGCAGTTCTTC
D: TRBD2
size: -
V: TRBV6-5
J: TRBJ2-1

CDR3: CASLPLRGTTAPSLGF
DNA: TGTGCCAGCCTCCCCCTGAGGGGGACAACTGCACCATCTTTAGGCTTT
D: -
size: -
V: TRBV2
J: TRBJ1-4

CDR3: CASSPGTDSNQPQHF
DNA: TGTGCCAGCTCACCCGGGACAGATAGCAATCAGCCCCAGCATTTT
D: TRBD1
size: -
V: TRBV18
J: TRBJ1-5

CDR3: CSVERSLNEQFF
DNA: TGCAGCGTTGAGAGGAGCCTCAATGAGCAGTTCTTC
D: -
size: once
V: TRBV29-1
J: TRBJ2-1

CDR3: CASSLGTGSSYNSPLHF
DNA: TGCGCCAGCAGCTTGGGGACAGGGAGCTCCTATAATTCACCCCTCCACTTT
D: TRBD1
size: -
V: TRBV5-1
J: TRBJ1-6

CDR3: CATSRDEQPQHF
DNA: TGTGCCACCAGCAGAGATGAGCAGCCCCAGCATTTT
D: -
size: -
V: TRBV15
J: TRBJ1-5